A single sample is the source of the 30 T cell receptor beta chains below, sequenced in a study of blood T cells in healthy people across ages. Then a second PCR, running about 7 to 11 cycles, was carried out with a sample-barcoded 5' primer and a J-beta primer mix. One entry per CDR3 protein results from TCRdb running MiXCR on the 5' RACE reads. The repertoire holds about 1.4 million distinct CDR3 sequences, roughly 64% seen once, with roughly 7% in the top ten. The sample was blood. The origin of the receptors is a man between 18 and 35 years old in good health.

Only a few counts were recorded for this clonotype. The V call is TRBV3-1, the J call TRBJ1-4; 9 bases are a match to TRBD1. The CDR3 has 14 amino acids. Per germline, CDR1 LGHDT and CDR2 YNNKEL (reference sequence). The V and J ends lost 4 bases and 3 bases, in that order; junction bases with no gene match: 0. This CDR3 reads CASSRTGANEKLFF. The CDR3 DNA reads TGTGCCAGCAGCCGGACAGGGGCTAATGAAAAACTGTTTTTT.

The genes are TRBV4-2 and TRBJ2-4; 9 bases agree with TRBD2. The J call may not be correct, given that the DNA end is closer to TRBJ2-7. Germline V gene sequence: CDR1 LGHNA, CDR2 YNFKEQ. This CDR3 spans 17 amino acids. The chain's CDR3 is CASSRQGVAGETYEQYF. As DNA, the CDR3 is TGTGCCAGCAGCCGCCAAGGCGTAGCGGGGGAAACCTACGAGCAGTACTTC.

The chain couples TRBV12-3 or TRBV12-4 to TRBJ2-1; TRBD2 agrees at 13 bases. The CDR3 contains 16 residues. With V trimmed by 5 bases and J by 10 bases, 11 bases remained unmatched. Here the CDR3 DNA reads TGTGCCAGCAGTCCGGAACTAGCGGGAGGGCCAGAGGAGCAGTTCTTC. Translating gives CASSPELAGGPEEQFF.

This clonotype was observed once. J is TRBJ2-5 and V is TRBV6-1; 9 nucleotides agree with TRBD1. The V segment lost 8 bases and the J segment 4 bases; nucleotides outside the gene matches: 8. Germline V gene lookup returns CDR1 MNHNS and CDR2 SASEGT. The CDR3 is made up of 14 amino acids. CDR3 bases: TGTGCCAGCCGTACAGGGGGCCTGGGAGAGACCCAGTACTTC. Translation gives CASRTGGLGETQYF.

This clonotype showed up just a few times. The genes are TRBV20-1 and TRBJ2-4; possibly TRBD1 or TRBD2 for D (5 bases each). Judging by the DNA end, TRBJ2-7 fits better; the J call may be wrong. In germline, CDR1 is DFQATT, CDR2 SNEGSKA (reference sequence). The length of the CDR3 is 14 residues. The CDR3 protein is CSAHRDVKAYEQYF. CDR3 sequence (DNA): TGCAGTGCGCACCGGGACGTAAAGGCGTACGAGCAGTACTTC.

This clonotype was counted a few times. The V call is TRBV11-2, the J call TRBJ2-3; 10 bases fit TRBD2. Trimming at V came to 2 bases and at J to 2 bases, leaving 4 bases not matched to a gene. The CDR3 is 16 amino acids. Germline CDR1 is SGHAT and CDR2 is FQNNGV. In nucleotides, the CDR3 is TGTGCCAGCAGCTTAATAGCGGGGGGCCTCACAGATACGCAGTATTTT. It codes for CASSLIAGGLTDTQYF.

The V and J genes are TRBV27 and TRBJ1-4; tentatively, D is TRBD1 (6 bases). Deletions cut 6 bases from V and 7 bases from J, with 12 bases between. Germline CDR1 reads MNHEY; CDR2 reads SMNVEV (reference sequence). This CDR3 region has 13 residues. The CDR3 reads CASSDRKSEKLFF. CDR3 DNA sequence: TGTGCCAGCAGCGACAGGAAAAGTGAAAAACTGTTTTTT.

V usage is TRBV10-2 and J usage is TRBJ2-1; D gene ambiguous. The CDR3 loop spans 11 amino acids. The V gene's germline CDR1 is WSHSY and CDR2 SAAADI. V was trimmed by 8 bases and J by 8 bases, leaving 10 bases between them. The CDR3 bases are TGCGCCAGCGGAACACGGGATGAGCAGTTCTTC. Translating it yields CASGTRDEQFF.

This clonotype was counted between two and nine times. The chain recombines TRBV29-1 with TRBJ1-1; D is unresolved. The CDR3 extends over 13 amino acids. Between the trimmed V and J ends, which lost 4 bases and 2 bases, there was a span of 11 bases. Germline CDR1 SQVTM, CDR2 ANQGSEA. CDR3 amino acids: CSVAQKENTEAFF. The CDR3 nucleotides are TGCAGCGTTGCGCAGAAAGAAAACACTGAAGCTTTCTTT.

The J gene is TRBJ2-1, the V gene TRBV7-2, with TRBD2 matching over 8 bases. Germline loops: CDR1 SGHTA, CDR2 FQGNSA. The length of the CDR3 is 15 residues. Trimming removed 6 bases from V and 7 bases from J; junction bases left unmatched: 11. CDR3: CASSHLPGGPNEQFF. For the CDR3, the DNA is TGTGCCAGCAGTCATCTCCCGGGGGGGCCTAATGAGCAGTTCTTC.

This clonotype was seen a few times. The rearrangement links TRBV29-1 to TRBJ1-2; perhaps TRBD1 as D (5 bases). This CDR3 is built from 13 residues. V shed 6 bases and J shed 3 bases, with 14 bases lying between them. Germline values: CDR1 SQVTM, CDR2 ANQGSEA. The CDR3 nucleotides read TGCAGCGTGACGACGACAGATCACTATGGCTACACCTTC. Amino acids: CSVTTTDHYGYTF.

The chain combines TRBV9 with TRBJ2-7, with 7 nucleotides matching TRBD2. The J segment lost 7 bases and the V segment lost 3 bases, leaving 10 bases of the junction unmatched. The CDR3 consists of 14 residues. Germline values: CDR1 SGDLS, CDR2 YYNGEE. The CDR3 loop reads CASSEPGLNNEQYF. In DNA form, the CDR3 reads TGTGCCAGCAGCGAACCGGGACTAAACAATGAGCAGTACTTC.

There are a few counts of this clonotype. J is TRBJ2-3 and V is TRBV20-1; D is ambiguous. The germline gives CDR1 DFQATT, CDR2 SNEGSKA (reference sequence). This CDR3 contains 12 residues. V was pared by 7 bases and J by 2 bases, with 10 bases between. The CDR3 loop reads CSVQRPTDTQYF. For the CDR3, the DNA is TGCAGTGTTCAGAGGCCCACAGATACGCAGTATTTT.

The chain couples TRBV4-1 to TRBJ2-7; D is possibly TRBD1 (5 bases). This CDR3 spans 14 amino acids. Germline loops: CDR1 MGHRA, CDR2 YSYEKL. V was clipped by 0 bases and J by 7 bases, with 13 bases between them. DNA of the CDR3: TGCGCCAGCAGCCAAGACCCCACAGGTAGAGAGCAGTACTTC. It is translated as CASSQDPTGREQYF.

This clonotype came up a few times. The DNA for the CDR3 is TGTGCCAGCAGCTTCCCAGGGTTTCCTCAAGCTTTCTTT. Its translation is CASSFPGFPQAFF. The chain employs TRBV7-2 and TRBJ1-1; TRBD1 is a possible D gene (5 bases). This CDR3 region has 13 residues. The V gene lost 3 bases and the J gene lost 9 bases, with 14 bases spanning the gap. Germline loops: CDR1 SGHTA, CDR2 FQGNSA.

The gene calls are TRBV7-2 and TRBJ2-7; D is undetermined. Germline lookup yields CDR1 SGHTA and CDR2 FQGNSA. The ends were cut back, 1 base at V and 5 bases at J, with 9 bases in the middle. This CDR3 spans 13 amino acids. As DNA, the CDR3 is TGTGCCAGCAGCTTAGATGCGATCAACGAGCAGTACTTC. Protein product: CASSLDAINEQYF.

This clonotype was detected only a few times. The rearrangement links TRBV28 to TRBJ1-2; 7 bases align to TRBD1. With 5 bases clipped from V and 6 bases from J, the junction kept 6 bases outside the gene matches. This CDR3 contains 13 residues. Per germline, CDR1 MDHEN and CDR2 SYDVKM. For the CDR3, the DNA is TGTGCCAGCAGTCTACAGGGGTCACATGGCTACACCTTC. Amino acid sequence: CASSLQGSHGYTF.

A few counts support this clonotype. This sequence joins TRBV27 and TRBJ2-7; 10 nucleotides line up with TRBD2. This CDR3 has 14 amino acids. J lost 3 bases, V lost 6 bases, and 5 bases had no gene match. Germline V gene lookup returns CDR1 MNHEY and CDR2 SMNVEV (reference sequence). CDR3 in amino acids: CASRLAGGYYEQYF. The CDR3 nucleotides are TGTGCCAGCAGATTAGCGGGGGGTTACTACGAGCAGTACTTC.

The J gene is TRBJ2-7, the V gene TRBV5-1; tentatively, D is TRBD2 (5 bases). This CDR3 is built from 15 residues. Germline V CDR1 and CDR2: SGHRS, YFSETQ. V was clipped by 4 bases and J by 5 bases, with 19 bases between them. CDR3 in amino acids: CASSIPLVGEDEQYF. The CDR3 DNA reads TGCGCCAGCAGCATCCCACTAGTGGGAGAAGACGAGCAGTACTTC.

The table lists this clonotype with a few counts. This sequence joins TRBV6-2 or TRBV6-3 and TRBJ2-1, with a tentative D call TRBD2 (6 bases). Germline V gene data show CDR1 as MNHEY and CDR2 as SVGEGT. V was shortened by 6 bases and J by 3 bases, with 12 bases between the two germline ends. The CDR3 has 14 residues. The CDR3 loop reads CASSLTGGYNEQFF. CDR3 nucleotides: TGTGCCAGCAGCTTGACCGGGGGCTACAATGAGCAGTTCTTC.

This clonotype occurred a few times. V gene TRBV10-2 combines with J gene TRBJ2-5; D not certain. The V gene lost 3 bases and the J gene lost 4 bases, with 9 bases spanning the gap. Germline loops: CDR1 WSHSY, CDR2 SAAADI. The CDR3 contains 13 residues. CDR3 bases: TGCGCCAGCAGTGATGTCGTTCCAGAGACCCAGTACTTC. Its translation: CASSDVVPETQYF.

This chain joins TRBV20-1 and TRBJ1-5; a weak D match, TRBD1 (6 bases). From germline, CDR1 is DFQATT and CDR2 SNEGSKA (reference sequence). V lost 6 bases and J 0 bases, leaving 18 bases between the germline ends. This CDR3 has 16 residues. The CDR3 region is CSAPEGGTDSNQPQHF. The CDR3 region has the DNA TGCAGTGCCCCGGAAGGGGGTACCGATAGCAATCAGCCCCAGCATTTT.

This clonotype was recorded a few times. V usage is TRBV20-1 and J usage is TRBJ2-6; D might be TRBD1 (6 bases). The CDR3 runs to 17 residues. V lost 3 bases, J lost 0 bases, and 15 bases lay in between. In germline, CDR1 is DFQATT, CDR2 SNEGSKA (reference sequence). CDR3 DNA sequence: TGCAGTGCTAGTGGGCGGACAGAAGACTCTGGGGCCAACGTCCTGACTTTC. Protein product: CSASGRTEDSGANVLTF.

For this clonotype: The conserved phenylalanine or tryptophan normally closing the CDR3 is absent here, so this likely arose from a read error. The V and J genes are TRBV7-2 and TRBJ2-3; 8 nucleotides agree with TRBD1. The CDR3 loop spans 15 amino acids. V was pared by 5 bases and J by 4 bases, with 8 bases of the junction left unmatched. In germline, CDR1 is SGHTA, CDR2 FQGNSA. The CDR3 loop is CASSRTGKSADTQYL. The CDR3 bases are TGTGCCAGCAGCAGGACAGGGAAGAGTGCAGATACGCAGTATTTG.

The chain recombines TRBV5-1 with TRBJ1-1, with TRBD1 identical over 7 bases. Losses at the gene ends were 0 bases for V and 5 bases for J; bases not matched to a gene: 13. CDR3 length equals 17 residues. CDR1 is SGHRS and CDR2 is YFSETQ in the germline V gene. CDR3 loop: CASSLGSIMTGPTEAFF. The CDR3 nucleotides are TGCGCCAGCAGCTTGGGCTCCATAATGACAGGGCCAACTGAAGCTTTCTTT.

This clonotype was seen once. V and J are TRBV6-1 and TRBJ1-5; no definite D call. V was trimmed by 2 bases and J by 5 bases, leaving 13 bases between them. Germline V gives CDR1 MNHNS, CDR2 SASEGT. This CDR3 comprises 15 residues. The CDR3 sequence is CASSEPSPGDQPQHF. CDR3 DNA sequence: TGTGCCAGCAGTGAACCCTCCCCCGGCGATCAGCCCCAGCATTTT.

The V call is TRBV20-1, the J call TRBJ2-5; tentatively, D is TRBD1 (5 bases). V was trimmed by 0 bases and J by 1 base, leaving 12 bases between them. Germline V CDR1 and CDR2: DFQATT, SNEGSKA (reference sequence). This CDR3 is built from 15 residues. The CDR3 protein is CSARDPDSPQETQYF. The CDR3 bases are TGCAGTGCTAGAGACCCAGACAGCCCCCAAGAGACCCAGTACTTC.

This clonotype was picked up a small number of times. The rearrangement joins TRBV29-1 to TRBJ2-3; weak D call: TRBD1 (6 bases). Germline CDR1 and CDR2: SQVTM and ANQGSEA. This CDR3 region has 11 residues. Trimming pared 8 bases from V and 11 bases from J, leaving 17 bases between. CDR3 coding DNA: TGCAGCCCACAAACAGGGATTGGGCAGTATTTT. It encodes CSPQTGIGQYF.

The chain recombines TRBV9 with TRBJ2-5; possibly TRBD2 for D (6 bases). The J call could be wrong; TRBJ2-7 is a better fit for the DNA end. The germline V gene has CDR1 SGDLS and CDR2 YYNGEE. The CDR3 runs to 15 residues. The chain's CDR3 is CASSVGSGNSYEQYF. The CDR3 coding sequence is TGTGCCAGCAGCGTAGGTAGCGGTAACTCCTACGAGCAGTACTTC.

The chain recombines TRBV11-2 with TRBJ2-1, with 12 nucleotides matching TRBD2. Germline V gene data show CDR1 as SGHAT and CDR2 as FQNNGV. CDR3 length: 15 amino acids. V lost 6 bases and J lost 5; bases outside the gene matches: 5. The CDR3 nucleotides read TGTGCCAGCAGTTGGACTAGCGGGGTTAACAATGAGCAGTTCTTC. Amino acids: CASSWTSGVNNEQFF.